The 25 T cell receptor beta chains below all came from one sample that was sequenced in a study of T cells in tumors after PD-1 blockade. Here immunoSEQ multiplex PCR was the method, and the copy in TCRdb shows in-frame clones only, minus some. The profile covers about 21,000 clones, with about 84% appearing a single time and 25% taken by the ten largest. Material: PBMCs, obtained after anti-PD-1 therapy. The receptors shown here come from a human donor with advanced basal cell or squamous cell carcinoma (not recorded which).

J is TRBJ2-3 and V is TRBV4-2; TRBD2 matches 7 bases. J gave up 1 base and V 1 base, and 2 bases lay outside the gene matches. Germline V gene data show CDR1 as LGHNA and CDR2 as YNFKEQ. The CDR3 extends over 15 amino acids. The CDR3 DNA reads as TGTGCCAGCAGCCAAGCGGGGGGACGCACAGATACGCAGTATTTT. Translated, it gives CASSQAGGRTDTQYF.

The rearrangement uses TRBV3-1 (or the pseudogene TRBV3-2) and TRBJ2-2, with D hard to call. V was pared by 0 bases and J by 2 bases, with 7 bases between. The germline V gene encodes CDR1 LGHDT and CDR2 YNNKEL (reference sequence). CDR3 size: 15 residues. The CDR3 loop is CASSQEAINTGELFF. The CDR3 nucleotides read TGTGCCAGCAGCCAAGAAGCGATCAACACCGGGGAGCTGTTTTTT.

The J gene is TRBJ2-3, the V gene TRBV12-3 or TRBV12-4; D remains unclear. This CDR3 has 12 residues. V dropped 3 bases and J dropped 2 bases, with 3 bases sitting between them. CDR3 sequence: CASSFSTDTQYF. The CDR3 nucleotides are TGTGCCAGCAGTTTCTCCACAGATACGCAGTATTTT.

CDR3 amino acids: CASSRNAGTGNTEAFF. The CDR3 coding sequence is TGTGCCAGCAGTCGAAACGCCGGGACAGGGAACACTGAAGCTTTCTTT. V and J are TRBV27 and TRBJ1-1; TRBD1 matches 8 bases. The germline gives CDR1 MNHEY, CDR2 SMNVEV (reference sequence). This CDR3 is built from 16 residues. Trimming at V came to 5 bases and at J to 1 base, leaving 9 bases not matched to a gene.

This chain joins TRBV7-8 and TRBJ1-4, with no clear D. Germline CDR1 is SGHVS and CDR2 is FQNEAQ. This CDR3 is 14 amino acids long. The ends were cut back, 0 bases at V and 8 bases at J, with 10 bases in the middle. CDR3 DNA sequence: TGTGCCAGCAGCTTAGCCCGCCGGACGGAAAAACTGTTTTTT. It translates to CASSLARRTEKLFF.

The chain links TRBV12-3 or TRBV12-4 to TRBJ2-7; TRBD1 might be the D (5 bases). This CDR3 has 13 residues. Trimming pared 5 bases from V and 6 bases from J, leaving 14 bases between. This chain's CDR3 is CASSIGRVSEQYF. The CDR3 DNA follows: TGTGCCAGCAGTATAGGCAGGGTCTCCGAGCAGTACTTC.

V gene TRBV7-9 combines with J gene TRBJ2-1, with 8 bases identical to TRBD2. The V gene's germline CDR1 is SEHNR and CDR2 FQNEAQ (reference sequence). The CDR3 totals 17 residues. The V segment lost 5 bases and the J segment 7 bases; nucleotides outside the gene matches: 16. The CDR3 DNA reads TGTGCCAGCAGCCCTTCCTCGCGGGGGGCCGCCGAGAATGAGCAGTTCTTC. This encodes CASSPSSRGAAENEQFF.

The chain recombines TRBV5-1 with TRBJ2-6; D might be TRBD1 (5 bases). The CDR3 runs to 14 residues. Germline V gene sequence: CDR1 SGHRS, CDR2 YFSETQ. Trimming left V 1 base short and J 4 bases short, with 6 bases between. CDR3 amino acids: CASSLTGGANVLTF. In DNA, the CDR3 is TGCGCCAGCAGCTTGACAGGAGGGGCCAACGTCCTGACTTTC.

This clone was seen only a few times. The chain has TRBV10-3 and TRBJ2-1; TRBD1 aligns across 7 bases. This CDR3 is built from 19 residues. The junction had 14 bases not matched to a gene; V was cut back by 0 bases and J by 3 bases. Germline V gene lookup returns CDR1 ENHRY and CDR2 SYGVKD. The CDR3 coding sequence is TGTGCCATCAGTGAGTCTGGGGTTGAGGGGGCCCCTGACTACAATGAGCAGTTCTTC. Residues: CAISESGVEGAPDYNEQFF.

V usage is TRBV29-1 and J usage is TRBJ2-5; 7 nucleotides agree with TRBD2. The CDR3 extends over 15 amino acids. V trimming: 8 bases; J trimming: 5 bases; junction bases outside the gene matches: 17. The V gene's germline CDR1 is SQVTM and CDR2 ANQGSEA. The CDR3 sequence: CSLQVGGSGGETQYF. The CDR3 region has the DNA TGCAGCCTCCAGGTCGGGGGGAGCGGTGGGGAGACCCAGTACTTC.

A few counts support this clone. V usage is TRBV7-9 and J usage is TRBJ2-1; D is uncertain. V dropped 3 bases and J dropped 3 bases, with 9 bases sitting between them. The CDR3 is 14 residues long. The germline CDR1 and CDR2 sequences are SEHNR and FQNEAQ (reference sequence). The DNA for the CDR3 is TGTGCCAGCAGCTTCCAGGCAGACTACAATGAGCAGTTCTTC. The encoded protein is CASSFQADYNEQFF.

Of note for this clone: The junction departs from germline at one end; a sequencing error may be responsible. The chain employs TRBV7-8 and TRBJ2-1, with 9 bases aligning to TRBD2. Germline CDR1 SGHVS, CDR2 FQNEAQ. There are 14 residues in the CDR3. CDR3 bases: TGTGCCAGCAGCCTAGCGGGGTCCTACAATGAGCAGTTCTTC. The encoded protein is CASSLAGSYNEQFF.

CDR3 loop: CAISESSGTAYEQYF. CDR3 DNA: TGTGCCATCAGTGAGTCCTCAGGAACGGCCTACGAGCAGTACTTC. This chain links TRBV10-3 with TRBJ2-7; D gene uncertain. The V end was cut by 0 bases, the J end by 2 bases, with 11 bases between. The CDR3 runs to 15 residues. CDR1 and CDR2 from the germline V gene are ENHRY and SYGVKD.

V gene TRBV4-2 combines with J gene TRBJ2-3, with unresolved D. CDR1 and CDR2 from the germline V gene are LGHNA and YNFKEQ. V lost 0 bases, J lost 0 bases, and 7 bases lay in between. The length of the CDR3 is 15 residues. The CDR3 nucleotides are TGTGCCAGCAGCCAAGATATTCTAAGCACAGATACGCAGTATTTT. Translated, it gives CASSQDILSTDTQYF.

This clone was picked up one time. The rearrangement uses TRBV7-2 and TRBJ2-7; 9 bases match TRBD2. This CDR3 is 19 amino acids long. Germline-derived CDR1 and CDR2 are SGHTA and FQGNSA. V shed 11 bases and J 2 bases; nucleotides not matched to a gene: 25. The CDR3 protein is CARRFARGGGRPPAYEQYF. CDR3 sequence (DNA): TGTGCCCGCCGCTTCGCTCGCGGGGGGGGGCGGCCGCCCGCCTACGAGCAGTACTTC. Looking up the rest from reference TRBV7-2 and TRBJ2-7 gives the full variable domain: GAGVSQSPSNKVTEKGKDVELRCDPISGHTALYWYRQSLGQGLEFLIYFQGNSAPDKSGLPSDRFSAERTGGSVSTLTIQRTQQEDSAVYLCARRFARGGGRPPAYEQYFGPGTRLTVT.

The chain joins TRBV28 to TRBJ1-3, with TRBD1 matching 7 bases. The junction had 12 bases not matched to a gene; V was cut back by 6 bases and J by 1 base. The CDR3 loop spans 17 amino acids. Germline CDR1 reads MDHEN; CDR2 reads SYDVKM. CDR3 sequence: CASRPSTGLASGNTIYF. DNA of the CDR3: TGTGCCAGCAGACCCTCGACAGGGCTTGCATCTGGAAACACCATATATTTT.

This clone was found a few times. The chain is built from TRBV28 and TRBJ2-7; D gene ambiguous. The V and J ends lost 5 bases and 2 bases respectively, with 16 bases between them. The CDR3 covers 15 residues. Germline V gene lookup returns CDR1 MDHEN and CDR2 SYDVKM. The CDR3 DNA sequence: TGTGCCAGCAGTCCCAGCTATACCTGGACCTACGAGCAGTACTTC. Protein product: CASSPSYTWTYEQYF.

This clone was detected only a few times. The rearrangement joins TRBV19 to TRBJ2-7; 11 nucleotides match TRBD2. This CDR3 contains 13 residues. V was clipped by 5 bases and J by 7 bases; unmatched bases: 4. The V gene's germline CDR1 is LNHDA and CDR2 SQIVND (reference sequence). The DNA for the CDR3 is TGTGCCAGTAGTCTAGCGGGAGGTGGTGAGCAGTACTTC. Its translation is CASSLAGGGEQYF.

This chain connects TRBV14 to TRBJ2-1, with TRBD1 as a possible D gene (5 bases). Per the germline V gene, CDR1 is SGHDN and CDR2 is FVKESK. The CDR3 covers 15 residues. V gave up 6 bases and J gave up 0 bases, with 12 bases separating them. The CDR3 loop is CASRLTASSYNEQFF. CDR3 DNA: TGTGCCAGCAGACTGACAGCGAGCTCCTACAATGAGCAGTTCTTC.

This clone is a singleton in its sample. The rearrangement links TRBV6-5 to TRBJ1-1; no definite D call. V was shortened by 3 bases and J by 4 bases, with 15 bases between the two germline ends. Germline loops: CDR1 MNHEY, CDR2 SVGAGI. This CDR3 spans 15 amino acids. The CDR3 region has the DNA TGTGCCAGCAGTTATAACTCCCCACTGGGCACTGAAGCTTTCTTT. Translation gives CASSYNSPLGTEAFF.

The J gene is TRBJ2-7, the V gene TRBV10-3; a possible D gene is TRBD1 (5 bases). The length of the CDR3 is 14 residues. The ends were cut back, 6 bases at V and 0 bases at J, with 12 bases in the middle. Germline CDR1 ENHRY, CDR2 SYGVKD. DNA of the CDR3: TGTGCCATCAGAGACAGAGACAGCTCCTACGAGCAGTACTTC. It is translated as CAIRDRDSSYEQYF.

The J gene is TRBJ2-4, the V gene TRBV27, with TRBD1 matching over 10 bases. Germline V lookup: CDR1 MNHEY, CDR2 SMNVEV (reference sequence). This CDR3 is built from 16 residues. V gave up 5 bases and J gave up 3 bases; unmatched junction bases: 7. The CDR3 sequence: CASSPGQGGGKNIQYF. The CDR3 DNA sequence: TGTGCCAGCAGTCCAGGACAGGGGGGTGGCAAAAACATTCAGTACTTC.

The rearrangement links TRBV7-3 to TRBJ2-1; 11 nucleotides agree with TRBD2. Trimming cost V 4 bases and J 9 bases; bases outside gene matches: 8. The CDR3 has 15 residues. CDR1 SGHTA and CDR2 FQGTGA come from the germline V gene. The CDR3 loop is CASSSTLGLAGEQFF. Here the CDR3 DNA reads TGTGCCAGCAGCTCGACTCTCGGACTAGCGGGTGAGCAGTTCTTC.

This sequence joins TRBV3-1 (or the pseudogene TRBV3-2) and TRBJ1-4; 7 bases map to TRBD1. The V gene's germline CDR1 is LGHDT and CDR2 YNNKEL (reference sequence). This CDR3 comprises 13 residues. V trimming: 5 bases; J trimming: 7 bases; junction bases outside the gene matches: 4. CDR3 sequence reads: CASSDRVSEKLFF. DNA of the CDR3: TGTGCCAGCAGCGACAGGGTTTCTGAAAAACTGTTTTTT.

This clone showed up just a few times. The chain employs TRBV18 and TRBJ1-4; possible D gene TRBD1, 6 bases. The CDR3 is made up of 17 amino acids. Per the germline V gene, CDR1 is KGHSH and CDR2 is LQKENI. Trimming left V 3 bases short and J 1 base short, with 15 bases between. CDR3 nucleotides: TGTGCCAGCTCACCGAGCCTTGGGGGCGGAACTAATGAAAAACTGTTTTTT. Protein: CASSPSLGGGTNEKLFF. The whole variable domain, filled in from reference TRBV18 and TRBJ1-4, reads NAGVMQNPRHLVRRRGQEARLRCSPMKGHSHVYWYRQLPEEGLKFMVYLQKENIIDESGMPKERFSAEFPKEGPSILRIQQVVRGDSAAYFCASSPSLGGGTNEKLFFGSGTQLSVL.